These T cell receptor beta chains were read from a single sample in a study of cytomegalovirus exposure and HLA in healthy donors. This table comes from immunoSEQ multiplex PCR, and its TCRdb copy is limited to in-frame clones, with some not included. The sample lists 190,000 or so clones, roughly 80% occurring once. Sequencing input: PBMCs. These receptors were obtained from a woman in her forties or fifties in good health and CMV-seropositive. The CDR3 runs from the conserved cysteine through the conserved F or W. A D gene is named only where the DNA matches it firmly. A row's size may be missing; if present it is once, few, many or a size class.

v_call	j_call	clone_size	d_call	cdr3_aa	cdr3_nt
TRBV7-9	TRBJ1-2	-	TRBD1	CASSPGTAVYGYTF	TGTGCCAGCAGCCCGGGGACAGCCGTCTATGGCTACACCTTC
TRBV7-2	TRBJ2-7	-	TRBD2	CASSYRRGLAGGPTYEQYF	TGTGCCAGCAGCTACCGGCGGGGACTAGCGGGGGGGCCAACCTACGAGCAGTACTTC
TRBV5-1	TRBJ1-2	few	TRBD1	CASSRDRDYGYTF	TGCGCCAGCAGCAGGGACAGGGACTATGGCTACACCTTC
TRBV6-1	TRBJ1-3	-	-	CASSEGTRYTIYF	TGTGCCAGCAGTGAGGGCACCAGGTACACCATATATTTT
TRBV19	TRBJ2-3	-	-	CASSASELSDTQYF	TGTGCCAGTAGTGCATCTGAACTCTCAGATACGCAGTATTTT
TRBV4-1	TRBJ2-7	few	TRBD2	CASSQALAGASYEQYF	TGCGCCAGCAGCCAGGCACTAGCGGGAGCCTCCTACGAGCAGTACTTC
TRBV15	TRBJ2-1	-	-	CATSRGTYNEQFF	TGTGCCACCAGCCGTGGGACTTACAATGAGCAGTTCTTC
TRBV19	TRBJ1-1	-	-	CASRAHMNTEAFF	TGTGCCAGTAGGGCACACATGAACACTGAAGCTTTCTTT
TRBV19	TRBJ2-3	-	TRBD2	CASSTTSGVTDTQYF	TGTGCCAGTAGTACAACTAGCGGGGTCACAGATACGCAGTATTTT
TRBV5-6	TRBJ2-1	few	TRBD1	CASSGRDRGPQTGEFF	TGTGCCAGCAGCGGCCGGGACAGGGGGCCTCAAACAGGGGAGTTCTTC
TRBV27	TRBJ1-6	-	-	CASSLKGQGNNSPLHF	TGTGCCAGCAGTCTCAAAGGTCAGGGCAATAATTCACCCCTCCACTTT
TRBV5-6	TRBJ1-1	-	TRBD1	CASSLGGTALNTEAFF	TGTGCCAGCAGCTTGGGGGGGACAGCATTGAACACTGAAGCTTTCTTT
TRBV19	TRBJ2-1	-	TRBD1	CATGPGTGAYNEQFF	TGTGCCACCGGACCCGGGACAGGGGCCTACAATGAGCAGTTCTTC
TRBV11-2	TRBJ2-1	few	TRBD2	CASSLSLAGVFGEQFF	TGTGCCAGCAGCTTAAGTCTAGCGGGAGTCTTCGGTGAGCAGTTCTTC
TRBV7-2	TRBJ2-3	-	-	CASSLIPATDTQYF	TGTGCCAGCAGCTTAATTCCCGCGACAGATACGCAGTATTTT
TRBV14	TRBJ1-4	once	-	CASSRYVGGTNEKLFF	TGTGCCAGCAGCCGTTACGTCGGAGGAACTAATGAAAAACTGTTTTTT
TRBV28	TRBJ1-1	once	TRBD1	CASMGQGAQNTEAFF	TGTGCCAGCATGGGACAGGGGGCGCAGAACACTGAAGCTTTCTTT
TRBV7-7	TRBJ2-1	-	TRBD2	CASSLGLAENNEQFF	TGTGCCAGCAGCTTGGGACTAGCGGAAAACAATGAGCAGTTCTTC
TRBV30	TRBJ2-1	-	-	CAWTPLEIAGANEQFF	TGTGCCTGGACCCCCTTAGAAATTGCGGGGGCCAATGAGCAGTTCTTC
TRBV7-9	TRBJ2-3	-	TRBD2	CASSFATSGGADTQYF	TGTGCCAGCAGCTTCGCGACTAGCGGGGGTGCGGATACGCAGTATTTT
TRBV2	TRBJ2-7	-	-	CASSHDRTLVEQYF	TGTGCCAGCAGTCATGACAGAACCCTAGTCGAGCAGTACTTC
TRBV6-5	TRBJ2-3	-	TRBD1	CASSRTGMTDTQYF	TGTGCCAGCAGCCGGACAGGGATGACAGATACGCAGTATTTT
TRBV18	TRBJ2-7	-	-	CASSPFGGGGGNEQYF	TGTGCCAGCTCCCCTTTCGGGGGCGGGGGAGGTAACGAGCAGTACTTC
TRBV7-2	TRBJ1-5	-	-	CASSSPPWLNQPQHF	TGTGCCAGCAGCTCGCCTCCCTGGCTTAATCAGCCCCAGCATTTT
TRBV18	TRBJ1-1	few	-	CASSPLDLAGVNTEAFF	TGTGCCAGCTCACCACTGGATTTGGCGGGGGTGAACACTGAAGCTTTCTTT
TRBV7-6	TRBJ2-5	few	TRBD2	CASSYGGLQTQYF	TGTGCCAGCAGCTACGGGGGGTTGCAGACCCAGTACTTC
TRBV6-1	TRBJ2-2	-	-	CASRRGGEETGELFF	TGTGCCAGCAGGAGGGGGGGGGAAGAGACCGGGGAGCTGTTTTTT
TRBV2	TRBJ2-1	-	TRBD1	CASSVLLPGQGKNEQFF	TGTGCCAGCAGTGTCCTGCTCCCGGGACAGGGGAAAAATGAGCAGTTCTTC
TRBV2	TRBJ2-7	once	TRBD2	CATGTTPSSYEQYF	TGTGCCACTGGGACTACGCCGAGCTCCTACGAGCAGTACTTC
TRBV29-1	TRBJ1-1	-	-	CSAGDKGRSEAFF	TGCAGCGCCGGGGACAAGGGGCGCAGTGAAGCTTTCTTT
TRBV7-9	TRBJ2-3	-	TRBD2	CASSLRGETDTQYF	TGTGCCAGCAGCTTACGGGGGGAAACAGATACGCAGTATTTT
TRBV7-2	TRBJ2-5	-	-	CASSLARSIMQGQETQYF	TGTGCCAGCAGCTTAGCACGTTCGATTATGCAGGGCCAAGAGACCCAGTACTTC
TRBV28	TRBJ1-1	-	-	CASSLRRGKNTEAFF	TGTGCCAGCAGTCTCCGCAGGGGAAAGAACACTGAAGCTTTCTTT
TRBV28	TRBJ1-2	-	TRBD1	CASSLFQTGNYGYTF	TGTGCCAGCAGTTTATTCCAGACAGGGAACTATGGCTACACCTTC
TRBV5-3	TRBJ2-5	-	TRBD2	CARSSRGGKETQYF	TGTGCCAGAAGCTCTCGGGGGGGAAAAGAGACCCAGTACTTC
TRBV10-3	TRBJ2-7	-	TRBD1	CAISDSLLGTGSNEQYF	TGTGCCATCAGTGACTCTCTACTCGGGACAGGGAGCAACGAGCAGTACTTC
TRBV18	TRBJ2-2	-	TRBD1	CASSPGTGRTGELFF	TGTGCCAGCTCTCCCGGGACAGGGAGGACCGGGGAGCTGTTTTTT
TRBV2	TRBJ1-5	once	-	CASSELGANQPQHF	TGTGCCAGCAGTGAGTTAGGGGCTAATCAGCCCCAGCATTTT
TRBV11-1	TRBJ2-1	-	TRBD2	CASSFEWGLEGNEQFF	TGTGCCAGCAGCTTTGAGTGGGGACTAGAGGGAAATGAGCAGTTCTTC
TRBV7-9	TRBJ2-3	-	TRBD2	CASSLRVSGSRKDTQYF	TGTGCCAGCAGCTTAAGGGTCAGCGGGAGTCGGAAAGATACGCAGTATTTT
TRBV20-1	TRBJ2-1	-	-	CSASRGYEQFF	TGCAGTGCTAGCAGGGGCTATGAGCAGTTCTTC
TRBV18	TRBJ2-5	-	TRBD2	CASSPRLAGARETQYF	TGTGCCAGCTCACCCCGACTAGCGGGGGCCCGGGAGACCCAGTACTTC
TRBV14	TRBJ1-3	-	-	CASSQVAGAKSGNTIYF	TGTGCCAGCAGCCAAGTGGCAGGGGCTAAGTCTGGAAACACCATATATTTT
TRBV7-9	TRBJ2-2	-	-	CASSLTGNTGELFF	TGTGCCAGCAGCTTAACAGGGAACACCGGGGAGCTGTTTTTT
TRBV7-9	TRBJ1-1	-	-	CASSPFTLTGQAFF	TGTGCCAGCAGCCCATTTACCCTGACAGGTCAAGCTTTCTTT
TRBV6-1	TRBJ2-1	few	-	CASTPRDSYYNEQFF	TGTGCCAGCACCCCACGGGATTCCTATTACAATGAGCAGTTCTTC
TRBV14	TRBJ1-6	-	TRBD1	CASSLDRGSPLHF	TGTGCCAGCAGCCTGGACAGGGGTTCACCCCTCCACTTT
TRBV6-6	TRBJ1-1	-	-	CASNPATDRTEAFF	TGTGCCAGCAATCCTGCGACAGACCGCACTGAAGCTTTCTTT
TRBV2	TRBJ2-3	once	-	CASTGVPGGVTDTQYF	TGTGCCAGCACCGGGGTACCGGGGGGCGTCACAGATACGCAGTATTTT
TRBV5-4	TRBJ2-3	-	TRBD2	CASSPGTSGGTRTDTQYF	TGTGCCAGCAGCCCCGGGACTAGCGGGGGGACCAGAACAGATACGCAGTATTTT
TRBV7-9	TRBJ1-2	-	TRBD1	CASSNAGTGGLTF	TGTGCCAGCAGTAATGCCGGGACAGGGGGCCTCACCTTC
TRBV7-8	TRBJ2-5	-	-	CASSLGVPRETQYF	TGTGCCAGCAGCTTAGGGGTCCCGAGGGAGACCCAGTACTTC
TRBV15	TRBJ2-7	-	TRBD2	CATSRDPGGESEQYF	TGTGCCACCAGCAGAGATCCGGGAGGAGAATCGGAGCAGTACTTC
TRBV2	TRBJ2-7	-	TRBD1	CASKNRTGPYEQYF	TGTGCCAGCAAAAATCGGACAGGGCCCTACGAGCAGTACTTC
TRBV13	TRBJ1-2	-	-	CASSRRPGGDGYTF	TGTGCCAGCAGCAGACGCCCGGGAGGGGATGGCTACACCTTC
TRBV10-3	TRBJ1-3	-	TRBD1	CAIRRTGGGNTIYF	TGTGCCATCAGAAGGACAGGAGGAGGAAACACCATATATTTT
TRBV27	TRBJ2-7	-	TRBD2	CASSLLAGGQGEQYF	TGTGCCAGCAGTTTGCTAGCGGGAGGGCAGGGCGAGCAGTACTTC
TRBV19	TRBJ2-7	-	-	CASSLRGGSRGEQYF	TGTGCCAGTAGTCTCAGGGGCGGGAGCAGGGGCGAGCAGTACTTC
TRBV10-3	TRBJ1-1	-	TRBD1	CAISPLRDRVTEAFF	TGTGCCATCAGCCCTCTCCGGGACAGGGTTACTGAAGCTTTCTTT